This T cell receptor beta chain was identified during a study of blood T cell repertoires in COVID-19. For the study at large: Sites in the United States, Italy and Spain provided acute and convalescent COVID-19 samples.

As handled by the study authors: Cell counts per sample came from amplifying reference gene primers. The protocol was immunoSEQ multiplex PCR, while the TCRdb copy is restricted to in-frame clones and leaves out a portion. The V and J calls and clone size come from that table; D and trimming were worked out from the DNA. The sample includes 65,000 to 80,000 clones, just over 85% of them seen just once. Germline CDR1 is LGHDT and CDR2 is YNNKEL (reference sequence). The V gene end was trimmed by 5 bases and the J gene end by 0 bases; junction bases not matched to a gene: 4. The CDR3 has 15 amino acids.

The receptor comes from a man in his thirties or forties with acute or convalescent COVID-19. Sequenced input: peripheral blood. The rearrangement links TRBV3-1 (or the pseudogene TRBV3-2) to TRBJ1-1, with 9 nucleotides matching TRBD1. The CDR3 region is CASSYRDRVNTEAFF. CDR3 in DNA: TGTGCCAGCAGCTATAGGGACAGGGTGAACACTGAAGCTTTCTTT.